What follows describes a single T cell receptor (beta chain). Its cognate antigen is unknown. This sample was taken from a study of CD4 T cells in relation to SARS-CoV-2 and coronaviruses. On the study more broadly: Negative control cultures got HIV-1 Nef peptides or no peptide. The study's findings and limits: Crossreactivity was assessed only for spike protein, not other viral proteins. Approximately 65% of donors had memory CD4+ clonotypes crossrecognizing SARS-CoV-2 and common cold coronavirus spike.

CDR1 is SGHRS, CDR2 YFSETQ, per germline. The length of the CDR3 is 13 residues. V lost 7 bases to trimming and J lost 1 base; unmatched junction nucleotides: 4. Generated by immunoSEQ multiplex PCR, the TCRdb table keeps only in-frame clones and is missing some. The table records under 30,000 clones, roughly 70% of them present only once. Before the COVID-19 pandemic, during about 2011-2019, CD4+ T cells were taken from unexposed donors. Isolation of CD4+ T cells took place after approximately 10 days in culture. Sequencing used CD4+ T cells from PBMCs, cultured in vitro. The clonotype comes from a human donor in good health. The rearrangement links TRBV5-1 to TRBJ1-1; 7 bases are a match to TRBD1. The CDR3 DNA sequence: TGCGCCAGCTATACAGGGGAGAACACTGAAGCTTTCTTT. Its protein is CASYTGENTEAFF.